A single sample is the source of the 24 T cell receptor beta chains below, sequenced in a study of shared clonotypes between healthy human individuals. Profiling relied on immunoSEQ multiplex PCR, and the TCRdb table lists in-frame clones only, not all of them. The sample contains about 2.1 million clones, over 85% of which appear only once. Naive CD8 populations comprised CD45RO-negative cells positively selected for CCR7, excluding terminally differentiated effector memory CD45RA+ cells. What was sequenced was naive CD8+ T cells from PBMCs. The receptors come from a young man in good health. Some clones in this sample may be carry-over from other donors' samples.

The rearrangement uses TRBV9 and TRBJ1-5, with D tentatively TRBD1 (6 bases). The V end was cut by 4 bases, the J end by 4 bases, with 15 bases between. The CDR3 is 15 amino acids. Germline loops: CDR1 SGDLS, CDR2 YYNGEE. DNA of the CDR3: TGTGCCAGCAGCCCCGGCGGGGGGCCAAATCAGCCCCAGCATTTT. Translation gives CASSPGGGPNQPQHF.

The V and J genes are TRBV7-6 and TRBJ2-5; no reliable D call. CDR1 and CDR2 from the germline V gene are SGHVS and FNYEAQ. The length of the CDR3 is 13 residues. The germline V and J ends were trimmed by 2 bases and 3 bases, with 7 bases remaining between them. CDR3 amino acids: CASSLFAEETQYF. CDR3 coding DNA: TGTGCCAGCAGCTTATTTGCAGAAGAGACCCAGTACTTC.

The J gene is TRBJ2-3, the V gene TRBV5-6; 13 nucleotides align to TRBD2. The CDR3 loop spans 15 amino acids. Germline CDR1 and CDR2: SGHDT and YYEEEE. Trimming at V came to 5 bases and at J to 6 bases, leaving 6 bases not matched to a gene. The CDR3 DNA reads TGTGCCAGCAGGGCCGGGACTAGCGGGAAGGATACGCAGTATTTT. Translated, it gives CASRAGTSGKDTQYF.

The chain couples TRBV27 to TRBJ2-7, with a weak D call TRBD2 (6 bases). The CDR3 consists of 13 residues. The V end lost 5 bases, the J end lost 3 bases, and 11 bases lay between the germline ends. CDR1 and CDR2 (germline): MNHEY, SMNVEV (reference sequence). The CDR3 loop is CASSGGLYYEQYF. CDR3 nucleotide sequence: TGTGCCAGCAGTGGGGGACTGTACTACGAGCAGTACTTC.

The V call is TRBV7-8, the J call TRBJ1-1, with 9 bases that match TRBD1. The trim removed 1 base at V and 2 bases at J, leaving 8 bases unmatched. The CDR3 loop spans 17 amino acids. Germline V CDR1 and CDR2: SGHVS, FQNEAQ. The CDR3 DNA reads TGTGCCAGCAGCTTAGTGCGCTACAGGGGGCCTAACACTGAAGCTTTCTTT. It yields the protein CASSLVRYRGPNTEAFF.

In DNA, the CDR3 is TGTGCCAGCAGCCTGCGGCCGACCGCTGAAGCTTTCTTT. Its protein is CASSLRPTAEAFF. The chain couples TRBV5-8 to TRBJ1-1, with D hard to call. Trimming left V 4 bases short and J 6 bases short, with 13 bases between. This CDR3 contains 13 residues. Germline V lookup: CDR1 SGHTS, CDR2 YDEGEE.

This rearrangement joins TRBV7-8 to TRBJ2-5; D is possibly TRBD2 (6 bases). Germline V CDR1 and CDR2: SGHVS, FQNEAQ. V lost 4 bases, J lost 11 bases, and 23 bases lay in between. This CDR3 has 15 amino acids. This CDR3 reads CASSSPGGAGGVQYF. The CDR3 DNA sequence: TGTGCCAGCAGCTCCCCCGGGGGTGCCGGGGGTGTGCAGTACTTC.

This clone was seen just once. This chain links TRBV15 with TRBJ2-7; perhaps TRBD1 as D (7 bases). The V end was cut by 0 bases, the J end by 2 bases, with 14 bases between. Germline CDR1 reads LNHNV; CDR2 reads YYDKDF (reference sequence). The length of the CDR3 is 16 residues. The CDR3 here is CATSRDRGVFPYEQYF. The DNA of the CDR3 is TGTGCCACCAGCAGAGACAGGGGGGTTTTTCCCTACGAGCAGTACTTC.

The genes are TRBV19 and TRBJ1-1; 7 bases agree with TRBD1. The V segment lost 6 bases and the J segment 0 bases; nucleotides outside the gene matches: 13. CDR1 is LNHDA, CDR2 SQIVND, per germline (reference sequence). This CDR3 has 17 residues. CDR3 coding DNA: TGTGCCAGTAGCAAAGGGACAGTCCTTGCGGTGAACACTGAAGCTTTCTTT. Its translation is CASSKGTVLAVNTEAFF.

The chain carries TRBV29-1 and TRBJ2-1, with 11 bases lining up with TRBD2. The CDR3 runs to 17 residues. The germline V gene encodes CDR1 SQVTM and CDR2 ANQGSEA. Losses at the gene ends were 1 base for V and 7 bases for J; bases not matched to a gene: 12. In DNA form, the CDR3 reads TGCAGCGTTGAAGGTGAGGCTACTAGCGGGAGTGAGAATGAGCAGTTCTTC. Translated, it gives CSVEGEATSGSENEQFF.

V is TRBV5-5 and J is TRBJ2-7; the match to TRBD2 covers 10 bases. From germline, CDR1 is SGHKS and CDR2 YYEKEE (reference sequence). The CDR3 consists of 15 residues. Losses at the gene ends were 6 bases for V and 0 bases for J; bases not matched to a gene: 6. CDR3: CASTPASGSSYEQYF. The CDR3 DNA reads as TGTGCCAGCACCCCCGCTAGCGGGAGCTCCTACGAGCAGTACTTC.

CDR3 residues: CASSGGGDVDTQYF. CDR3 in DNA: TGTGCCAGCAGCGGGGGTGGGGATGTAGATACGCAGTATTTT. The V gene is TRBV9, the J gene TRBJ2-3; no clear D. The CDR3 is 14 amino acids. The germline gives CDR1 SGDLS, CDR2 YYNGEE. V was trimmed by 3 bases and J by 5 bases, leaving 13 bases between them.

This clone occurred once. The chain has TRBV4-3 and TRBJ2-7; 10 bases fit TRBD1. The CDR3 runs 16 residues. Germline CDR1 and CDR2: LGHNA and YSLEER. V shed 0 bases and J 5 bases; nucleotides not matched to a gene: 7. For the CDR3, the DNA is TGCGCCAGCAGCCAAGAGGGACAGGGGTTCGTCCACGAGCAGTACTTC. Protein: CASSQEGQGFVHEQYF.

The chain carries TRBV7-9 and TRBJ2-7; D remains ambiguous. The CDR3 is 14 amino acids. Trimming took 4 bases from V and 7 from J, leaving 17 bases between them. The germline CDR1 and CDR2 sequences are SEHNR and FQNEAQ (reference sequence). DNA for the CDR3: TGTGCCAGCAGCTCCGCTCCGGTCTCAAGGGAGCAGTACTTC. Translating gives CASSSAPVSREQYF.

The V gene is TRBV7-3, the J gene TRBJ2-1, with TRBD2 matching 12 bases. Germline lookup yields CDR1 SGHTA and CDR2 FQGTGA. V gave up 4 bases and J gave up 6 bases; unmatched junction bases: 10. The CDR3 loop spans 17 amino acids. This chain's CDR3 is CASSSTPGLAGRNEQFF. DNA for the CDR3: TGTGCCAGCAGCTCGACCCCCGGACTAGCGGGACGCAATGAGCAGTTCTTC.

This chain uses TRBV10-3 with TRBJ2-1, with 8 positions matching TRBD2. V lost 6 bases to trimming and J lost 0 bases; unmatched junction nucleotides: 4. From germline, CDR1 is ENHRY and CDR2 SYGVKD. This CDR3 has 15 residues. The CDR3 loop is CAIRGSGSSYNEQFF. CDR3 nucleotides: TGTGCCATCAGAGGAAGCGGGAGCTCCTACAATGAGCAGTTCTTC.

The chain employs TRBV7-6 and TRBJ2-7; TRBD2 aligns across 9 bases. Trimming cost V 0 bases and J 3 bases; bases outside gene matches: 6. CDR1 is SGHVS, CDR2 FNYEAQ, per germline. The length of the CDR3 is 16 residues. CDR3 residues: CASSLAMKRGDYEQYF. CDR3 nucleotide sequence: TGTGCCAGCAGCTTAGCGATGAAGCGGGGGGACTACGAGCAGTACTTC.

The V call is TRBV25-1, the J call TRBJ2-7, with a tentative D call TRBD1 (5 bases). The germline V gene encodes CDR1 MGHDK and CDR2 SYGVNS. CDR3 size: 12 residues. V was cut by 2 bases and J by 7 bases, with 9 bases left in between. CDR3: CASSEGAGEQYF. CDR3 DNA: TGTGCCAGCAGTGAAGGGGCAGGGGAGCAGTACTTC.

Written as DNA, the CDR3 is TGTGCCAGCAGCCTCATGGCGGGTGAAGAGACCCAGTACTTC. Residues: CASSLMAGEETQYF. The chain joins TRBV27 to TRBJ2-5; TRBD2 might be the D (5 bases). The CDR3 has 14 residues. V was trimmed by 6 bases and J by 3 bases, leaving 14 bases between them. Germline lookup yields CDR1 MNHEY and CDR2 SMNVEV (reference sequence).

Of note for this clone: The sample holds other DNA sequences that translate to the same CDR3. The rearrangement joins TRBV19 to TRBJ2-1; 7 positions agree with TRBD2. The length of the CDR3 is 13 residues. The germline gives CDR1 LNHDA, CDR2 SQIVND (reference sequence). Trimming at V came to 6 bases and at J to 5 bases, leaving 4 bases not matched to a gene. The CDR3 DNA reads TGTGCCAGTAGCCTAGCGGAGAACAATGAGCAGTTCTTC. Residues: CASSLAENNEQFF.

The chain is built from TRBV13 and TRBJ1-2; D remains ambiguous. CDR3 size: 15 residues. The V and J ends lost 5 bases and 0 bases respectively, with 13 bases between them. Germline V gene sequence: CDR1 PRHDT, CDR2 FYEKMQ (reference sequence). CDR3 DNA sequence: TGTGCCAGCAGCAAAAACCCCGACGCTAACTATGGCTACACCTTC. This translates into CASSKNPDANYGYTF.

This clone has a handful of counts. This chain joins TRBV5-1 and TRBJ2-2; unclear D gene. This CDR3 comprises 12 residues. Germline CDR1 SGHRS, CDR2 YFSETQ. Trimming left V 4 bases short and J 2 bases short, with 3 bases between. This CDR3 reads CASSRNTGELFF. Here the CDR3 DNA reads TGCGCCAGCAGCAGAAACACCGGGGAGCTGTTTTTT.

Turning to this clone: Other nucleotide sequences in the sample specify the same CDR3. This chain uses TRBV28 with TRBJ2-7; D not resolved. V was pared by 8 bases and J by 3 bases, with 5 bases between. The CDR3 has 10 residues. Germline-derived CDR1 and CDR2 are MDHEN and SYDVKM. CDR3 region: CASGIYEQYF. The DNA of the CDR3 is TGTGCCAGCGGGATCTACGAGCAGTACTTC.

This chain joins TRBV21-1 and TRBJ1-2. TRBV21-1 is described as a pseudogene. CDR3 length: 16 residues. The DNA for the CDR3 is TGTGCCAGCAGCCCCCAAGACAGTCGGGACGGGTATGGCTACACCTTC. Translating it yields CASSPQDSRDGYGYTF.